This passage covers 4 T cell receptor beta chains from one sample sequenced in a study of T cell responses to AZD1222 COVID-19 vaccine. Repertoires were generated with immunoSEQ multiplex PCR, while TCRdb's copy carries only in-frame clones and drops some. The sample yields roughly 96,000 clones, nearly 90% seen once. This material consisted of peripheral blood, taken on day 0 of AZD1222 vaccination. These receptors originate from an adult in good health.

This chain uses TRBV7-9 with TRBJ1-1, with D maybe TRBD1 (5 bases). Trimming took 4 bases from V and 1 from J, leaving 13 bases between them. The CDR3 is 15 amino acids. CDR1 and CDR2 (germline): SEHNR, FQNEAQ (reference sequence). The CDR3 region is CASSSGGYSNTEAFF. CDR3 sequence (DNA): TGTGCCAGCAGCTCGGGGGGTTATTCGAACACTGAAGCTTTCTTT.

The genes are TRBV11-2 and TRBJ1-5, with D unresolved. The V gene lost 0 bases and the J gene lost 6 bases, with 6 bases spanning the gap. The CDR3 is 13 residues long. CDR1 and CDR2 (germline): SGHAT, FQNNGV. The CDR3 bases are TGTGCCAGCAGCTTAGATATAGGTCAGCCCCAGCATTTT. Residues: CASSLDIGQPQHF.

The chain is built from TRBV12-3 or TRBV12-4 and TRBJ1-1; D gene ambiguous. This CDR3 region has 13 residues. Trimming pared 4 bases from V and 3 bases from J, leaving 9 bases between. This CDR3 reads CASSWNTDTEAFF. In DNA, the CDR3 is TGTGCCAGCAGTTGGAATACCGACACTGAAGCTTTCTTT.

This clone has just a few counts. The V gene is TRBV9, the J gene TRBJ2-5, with D possibly matching TRBD1 (5 bases). Germline lookup yields CDR1 SGDLS and CDR2 YYNGEE. This CDR3 has 15 residues. Between the trimmed V and J ends, which lost 4 bases and 1 base, there was a span of 14 bases. For the CDR3, the DNA is TGTGCCAGCAGCTATTTAACAGGATTCCAAGAGACCCAGTACTTC. As protein: CASSYLTGFQETQYF.